This TCR beta chain was profiled in a study of blood T cell repertoires in COVID-19. The cohort comprised adults aged roughly 18 to 95 years residing in about two dozen US areas. Cohort 3 donors counted as recovered after two negative PCRs, clearance, or resolved symptoms. The CDR3 length is 15 residues. Per the germline V gene, CDR1 is SEHNR and CDR2 is FQNEAQ (reference sequence). With 6 bases removed from V and 1 base from J, the gap between germline ends came to 10 bases. Sequencing was performed with immunoSEQ multiplex PCR; in TCRdb, only in-frame clones are kept and a portion is missing. The sample contains roughly 220,000 clones, 82% of which appear only once.

The sequenced material came from PBMCs or T cells enriched from blood (not recorded which). The chain is built from TRBV7-9 and TRBJ2-6; perhaps TRBD1 as D (6 bases). This clonotype originated in a man aged 35 to 55 who had recovered from COVID-19. The CDR3 reads CASRSQGSGANVLTF. The CDR3 DNA reads as TGTGCCAGCAGATCACAGGGATCTGGGGCCAACGTCCTGACTTTC.